Following are 21 T cell receptor beta chains from one sample sequenced in a study of cytomegalovirus exposure and HLA in healthy donors. A multiplex PCR was run with 60 Vbeta primers and 13 Jbeta primers. The table came from immunoSEQ multiplex PCR; TCRdb's copy has only in-frame clones and leaves some out. The profile shows about 180,000 clones, over 75% of them singletons. The source material was PBMCs. The origin of the receptors is a woman in her forties or fifties in good health and CMV-seronegative.

This chain links TRBV19 with TRBJ1-1; the D is unclear. Trimming cost V 3 bases and J 1 base, with 18 bases left between them. This CDR3 contains 17 residues. Per the germline V gene, CDR1 is LNHDA and CDR2 is SQIVND (reference sequence). The CDR3 region is CASSMFARGLKNTEAFF. The DNA for the CDR3 is TGTGCCAGTAGTATGTTCGCTCGGGGTTTGAAGAACACTGAAGCTTTCTTT.

The chain is built from TRBV5-6 and TRBJ1-4; 9 bases agree with TRBD1. CDR1 is SGHDT, CDR2 YYEEEE, per germline. The V segment lost 4 bases and the J segment 6 bases; nucleotides outside the gene matches: 4. The CDR3 extends over 14 amino acids. CDR3 protein: CASSTGTGYEKLFF. CDR3 DNA sequence: TGTGCCAGCAGCACCGGGACAGGGTATGAAAAACTGTTTTTT.

V gene TRBV15 combines with J gene TRBJ1-1; TRBD1 is a possible D gene (6 bases). CDR3 length: 14 amino acids. Germline CDR1 and CDR2: LNHNV and YYDKDF (reference sequence). V lost 3 bases, J lost 3 bases, and 11 bases lay in between. Here the CDR3 reads CATSSGQWDTEAFF. The CDR3, as DNA: TGTGCCACCAGCAGCGGACAGTGGGACACTGAAGCTTTCTTT.

The rearrangement joins TRBV5-1 to TRBJ1-1; possible D gene TRBD1, 6 bases. V was shortened by 3 bases and J by 7 bases, with 13 bases between the two germline ends. This CDR3 is built from 13 residues. Germline V gene sequence: CDR1 SGHRS, CDR2 YFSETQ. For the CDR3, the DNA is TGCGCCAGCAGCTCAGGACAGACGGTTGAAGCTTTCTTT. Translating it yields CASSSGQTVEAFF.

The V gene is TRBV11-2, the J gene TRBJ2-2; 9 bases map to TRBD2. The CDR3 loop spans 16 amino acids. Germline V gene lookup returns CDR1 SGHAT and CDR2 FQNNGV. V lost 6 bases, J lost 0 bases, and 5 bases stayed unmatched. CDR3 sequence: CASRIAGAANTGELFF. DNA for the CDR3: TGTGCCAGCAGAATAGCGGGGGCCGCGAACACCGGGGAGCTGTTTTTT.

J is TRBJ2-3 and V is TRBV10-2; no clear D. V shed 7 bases and J shed 6 bases, with 8 bases lying between them. Germline V gives CDR1 WSHSY, CDR2 SAAADI. The CDR3 contains 11 residues. The CDR3, as DNA: TGCGCCAGCAATCAAATTGATACGCAGTATTTT. This translates into CASNQIDTQYF.

The rearrangement uses TRBV4-1 and TRBJ1-6; D ambiguous. Germline V gives CDR1 MGHRA, CDR2 YSYEKL. The CDR3 runs 14 residues. The germline V and J ends were trimmed by 0 bases and 8 bases, with 8 bases remaining between them. CDR3 nucleotide sequence: TGCGCCAGCAGCCAAGAACCTCAGTATTCACCCCTCCACTTT. Translation gives CASSQEPQYSPLHF.

This rearrangement joins TRBV7-2 to TRBJ2-2; 8 nucleotides align to TRBD2. This CDR3 is 15 amino acids long. Germline values: CDR1 SGHTA, CDR2 FQGNSA. V was clipped by 4 bases and J by 7 bases; unmatched bases: 8. The CDR3 coding sequence is TGTGCCAGCAGCTCCGGACTAGCTGGAGGCGGGGAGCTGTTTTTT. It is translated as CASSSGLAGGGELFF.

The CDR3: CASSSKSGTGAYEQYF. Written as DNA, the CDR3 is TGCGCCAGCAGCTCAAAATCCGGGACAGGGGCCTACGAGCAGTACTTC. The rearrangement uses TRBV5-1 and TRBJ2-7, with 10 bases fitting TRBD1. After removal of 3 bases from V and 2 bases from J, the junction contained 8 bases not matched to a gene. CDR3 length: 16 amino acids. Looked up from germline, CDR1 is SGHRS and CDR2 is YFSETQ.

The J gene is TRBJ2-4, the V gene TRBV19; 9 bases are shared with TRBD1. The length of the CDR3 is 19 residues. The ends lost 5 bases at V and 2 bases at J; junction bases unmatched: 16. In germline, CDR1 is LNHDA, CDR2 SQIVND (reference sequence). CDR3 loop: CASSPDPGTGSYSKNIQYF. DNA of the CDR3: TGTGCCAGTAGTCCAGACCCCGGGACAGGGTCTTATTCCAAAAACATTCAGTACTTC.

This chain connects TRBV14 to TRBJ2-5, with 13 bases that match TRBD2. Germline V gene data show CDR1 as SGHDN and CDR2 as FVKESK. CDR3 length: 16 residues. Unmatched junction bases numbered 8, after V lost 5 bases and J lost 5 bases. This CDR3 is CASSRWTSGRSETQYF. The CDR3 bases are TGTGCCAGCAGCAGATGGACTAGCGGGAGATCGGAGACCCAGTACTTC.

The chain carries TRBV30 and TRBJ2-3; a possible D gene is TRBD2 (5 bases). CDR1 is GTSNPN and CDR2 is SVGIG in the germline V gene (reference sequence). V lost 0 bases, J lost 6 bases, and 7 bases lay in between. The CDR3 is 12 amino acids. CDR3 sequence (DNA): TGTGCCTGGAGTGTACCGGGGGATACGCAGTATTTT. It specifies CAWSVPGDTQYF.

The chain uses TRBV4-1 and TRBJ2-1, with 10 bases lining up with TRBD2. V shed 1 base and J 10 bases; nucleotides not matched to a gene: 10. The CDR3 is 16 residues long. Germline CDR1 and CDR2: MGHRA and YSYEKL. DNA for the CDR3: TGCGCCAGCAGCCAAGGTAGAGCGGGGGGGCCAGACGAGCAGTTCTTC. This gives the protein CASSQGRAGGPDEQFF.

The rearrangement links TRBV5-1 to TRBJ1-1; possibly TRBD1 for D (6 bases). CDR3 length equals 16 residues. Germline V gene data show CDR1 as SGHRS and CDR2 as YFSETQ. Trimming took off 4 bases at V and 5 bases at J, with 21 bases between the two ends. For the CDR3, the DNA is TGCGCCAGCAGCCTCGATTTACGGGGGGCAGGAACTGAAGCTTTCTTT. It codes for CASSLDLRGAGTEAFF. Full variable domain (outside the CDR3, taken from reference TRBV5-1 and TRBJ1-1): KAGVTQTPRYLIKTRGQQVTLSCSPISGHRSVSWYQQTPGQGLQFLFEYFSETQRNKGNFPGRFSGRQFSNSRSEMNVSTLELGDSALYLCASSLDLRGAGTEAFFGQGTRLTVV.

Notes on this clone: The identical CDR3 is also encoded by other nucleotide sequences in the sample. V usage is TRBV6-4 and J usage is TRBJ2-3, with 7 positions matching TRBD1. The ends lost 9 bases at V and 3 bases at J; junction bases unmatched: 15. This CDR3 contains 16 residues. Germline CDR1 reads MRHNA; CDR2 reads SNTAGT. CDR3 sequence reads: CASSRNRGVGTDTQYF. The CDR3 coding sequence is TGTGCCAGTAGTCGAAACAGGGGAGTTGGTACAGATACGCAGTATTTT.

The sample holds one count of this clone. The V call is TRBV7-8, the J call TRBJ2-5, with TRBD1 identical over 8 bases. The V gene's germline CDR1 is SGHVS and CDR2 FQNEAQ. The CDR3 totals 16 residues. V shed 5 bases, J shed 3 bases, and the junction held 11 bases outside the gene matches. The CDR3 DNA reads as TGTGCCAGCAGCCCACTGTGGACAGGGTTGAAAGAGACCCAGTACTTC. Its translation is CASSPLWTGLKETQYF.

The genes are TRBV7-9 and TRBJ2-3; 10 positions agree with TRBD2. Germline V CDR1 and CDR2: SEHNR, FQNEAQ (reference sequence). The CDR3 is 16 amino acids. After removal of 2 bases from V and 8 bases from J, the junction contained 10 bases not matched to a gene. The CDR3: CASSLLLAGEVGTQYF. The CDR3 DNA is TGTGCCAGCAGCTTACTCCTAGCGGGAGAGGTCGGTACGCAGTATTTT.

The rearrangement uses TRBV5-1 and TRBJ2-1; TRBD2 matches 10 bases. CDR1 is SGHRS and CDR2 is YFSETQ in the germline V gene. The CDR3 spans 16 residues. Trimming took 2 bases from V and 8 from J; bases not matched to a gene: 10. CDR3 sequence: CASSLRLAGAGHEQFF. CDR3 DNA sequence: TGCGCCAGCAGCTTACGGCTAGCGGGAGCGGGCCATGAGCAGTTCTTC. The full variable domain, its missing parts supplied by reference TRBV5-1 and TRBJ2-1, is KAGVTQTPRYLIKTRGQQVTLSCSPISGHRSVSWYQQTPGQGLQFLFEYFSETQRNKGNFPGRFSGRQFSNSRSEMNVSTLELGDSALYLCASSLRLAGAGHEQFFGPGTRLTVL.

The V call is TRBV5-1, the J call TRBJ2-1; 8 positions match TRBD2. CDR3 length: 16 amino acids. The V gene end was trimmed by 0 bases and the J gene end by 2 bases; junction bases not matched to a gene: 4. The V gene's germline CDR1 is SGHRS and CDR2 YFSETQ. The CDR3 DNA is TGCGCCAGCAGCTTGGGGGGTAGCGGGACCTACAATGAGCAGTTCTTC. Its translation is CASSLGGSGTYNEQFF.

The rearrangement links TRBV18 to TRBJ2-7, with TRBD1 matching over 9 bases. CDR1 is KGHSH and CDR2 is LQKENI in the germline V gene. V shed 5 bases and J 3 bases; nucleotides not matched to a gene: 5. The CDR3 consists of 14 residues. In DNA, the CDR3 is TGTGCCAGCTCATTCTCGGGACAGGGCTACGAGCAGTACTTC. Encoded protein: CASSFSGQGYEQYF.

CDR3 protein: CASSVTGGFQETQYF. The CDR3, as DNA: TGTGCCAGCAGCGTAACAGGGGGCTTCCAAGAGACCCAGTACTTC. This chain links TRBV9 with TRBJ2-5, with 9 bases identical to TRBD1. The CDR3 has 15 amino acids. V was pared by 1 base and J by 1 base, with 2 bases of the junction left unmatched. CDR1 is SGDLS, CDR2 YYNGEE, per germline.